Listed here are 21 T cell receptor beta chains from one sample, sequenced in a study of CD8 T cells in ankylosing spondylitis (dated by TCRdb to 2016 to 2017). These receptors' antigens are unknown. The research as a whole found: Blood from ankylosing spondylitis patients appeared to be characterized by a TCR beta motif made up of 8 or 9 highly homologous amino acid variants.

To prepare the library, 5' RACE was applied. TCRdb names Illumina HiSeq 2500 as the instrument used. TCRdb trimmed the raw reads at Q25, called clones with MiXCR and kept productive beta chains. Rows are unified per CDR3 protein, each entry keeping the most common DNA and genes. This sample has about 440,000 distinct CDR3 sequences in its table, and roughly a sixth of those were observed once. Together, the top ten hold 0.85% to 1.3% of the sample. The sample consisted of blood, either unsorted or a sorted T cell fraction (not recorded which). All receptors derive from a male donor with ankylosing spondylitis.

The chain is built from TRBV6-2 or TRBV6-3 and TRBJ2-6; 7 bases line up with TRBD2. Trimming cost V 2 bases and J 1 base; bases outside gene matches: 14. The CDR3 totals 20 residues. The germline CDR1 and CDR2 sequences are MNHEY and SVGEGT. The CDR3 DNA is TGTGCCAGCAGTTACCCGGGACGTACACCCGGGAGGTCTGGGGCCAACGTCCTGACTTTC. It translates to CASSYPGRTPGRSGANVLTF.

In its sample, this clonotype was seen a few times. The chain joins TRBV20-1 to TRBJ1-1; unclear D gene. V shed 5 bases and J shed 7 bases, with 17 bases lying between them. Germline values: CDR1 DFQATT, CDR2 SNEGSKA (reference sequence). This CDR3 contains 13 residues. The CDR3 is CSADGPGDGEAFF. CDR3 sequence (DNA): TGCAGTGCTGACGGACCCGGGGATGGTGAAGCTTTCTTT.

This clonotype turned up a few times. V usage is TRBV5-1 and J usage is TRBJ1-2; D may be TRBD1 (6 bases). V was cut by 0 bases and J by 4 bases, with 10 bases left in between. The CDR3 sequence is 14 residues long. From germline, CDR1 is SGHRS and CDR2 YFSETQ. The CDR3 DNA reads TGCGCCAGCAGCTTGGCCGGACAGATCTATGGCTACACCTTC. Translating it yields CASSLAGQIYGYTF.

The V gene is TRBV20-1, the J gene TRBJ1-6; the D is unclear. The germline CDR1 and CDR2 sequences are DFQATT and SNEGSKA (reference sequence). The V end lost 6 bases, the J end lost 0 bases, and 9 bases lay between the germline ends. The length of the CDR3 is 14 residues. The CDR3 reads CSARRSSYNSPLHF. The CDR3 bases are TGCAGTGCCCGCCGGAGCTCCTATAATTCACCCCTCCACTTT.

The V and J genes are TRBV20-1 and TRBJ2-5; tentatively, D is TRBD2 (5 bases). Trimming stripped 0 bases from V and 1 base from J, with 9 bases between. The CDR3 contains 14 residues. The germline V gene has CDR1 DFQATT and CDR2 SNEGSKA (reference sequence). The CDR3 spells CSARDRRFQETQYF. As DNA, the CDR3 is TGCAGTGCTAGAGATCGGAGGTTCCAAGAGACCCAGTACTTC.

This chain connects TRBV27 to TRBJ2-6, with 9 positions matching TRBD1. The CDR3 loop spans 18 amino acids. Trimming removed 7 bases from V and 2 bases from J; junction bases left unmatched: 12. CDR1 and CDR2 from the germline V gene are MNHEY and SMNVEV (reference sequence). The CDR3 bases are TGTGCCAGCAACTCCGGGACAGGGACCCTCCCTGGGGCCAACGTCCTGACTTTC. It translates to CASNSGTGTLPGANVLTF.

This chain uses TRBV10-3 with TRBJ1-2; D call uncertain. V lost 3 bases and J 3 bases, leaving 11 bases between the germline ends. This CDR3 contains 14 residues. The germline gives CDR1 ENHRY, CDR2 SYGVKD. For the CDR3, the DNA is TGTGCCATCAGTGAAAGGGCCCGGGACTATGGCTACACCTTC. It specifies CAISERARDYGYTF.

This clonotype has only a few counts. The chain uses TRBV20-1 and TRBJ2-7; 9 nucleotides agree with TRBD1. Trimming at V came to 3 bases and at J to 3 bases, leaving 6 bases not matched to a gene. CDR3 length: 14 residues. Germline CDR1 DFQATT, CDR2 SNEGSKA (reference sequence). The CDR3 region has the DNA TGCAGTGCTAGCAATACAGGGGGCGGCTACGAGCAGTACTTC. Its translation is CSASNTGGGYEQYF.

The chain couples TRBV12-3 or TRBV12-4 to TRBJ2-1; 16 positions agree with TRBD2. The junction had 16 bases not matched to a gene; V was cut back by 8 bases and J by 9 bases. This CDR3 has 18 amino acids. In nucleotides, the CDR3 is TGTGCCAGCTGTCGGGGACTAGCGGGGGGGTTGCGTGTGAGTGAGCAGTTCTTC. Amino acids: CASCRGLAGGLRVSEQFF.

This clonotype has more than one count but fewer than ten. The chain combines TRBV20-1 with TRBJ2-3, with a possible D match to TRBD2 (5 bases). Germline CDR1 reads DFQATT; CDR2 reads SNEGSKA (reference sequence). The CDR3 totals 14 residues. The germline V and J ends were trimmed by 6 bases and 4 bases, with 17 bases remaining between them. The CDR3 loop is CSATLVFNPDTQYF. Written as DNA, the CDR3 is TGCAGTGCGACACTAGTGTTCAACCCAGATACGCAGTATTTT.

This clonotype was observed a few times. This chain joins TRBV7-2 and TRBJ2-1; 7 bases map to TRBD2. CDR3 length: 13 residues. With 8 bases clipped from V and 4 bases from J, the junction kept 5 bases outside the gene matches. Germline CDR1 is SGHTA and CDR2 is FQGNSA. The CDR3 DNA reads as TGTGCCAGCTCCCGGGGGGAATACAATGAGCAGTTCTTC. Protein sequence: CASSRGEYNEQFF.

In this sample, this clonotype turned up many times. The genes are TRBV29-1 and TRBJ1-1; D perhaps matches TRBD1 (5 bases). In germline, CDR1 is SQVTM, CDR2 ANQGSEA. The CDR3 loop spans 13 amino acids. The V and J ends lost 5 bases and 1 base respectively, with 11 bases between them. The CDR3 loop is CSVRDGGNTEAFF. The CDR3 nucleotides read TGCAGCGTTCGGGACGGAGGGAACACTGAAGCTTTCTTT.

This clonotype was seen ten or more times. This chain connects TRBV9 to TRBJ2-1, with TRBD2 matching 10 bases. Germline CDR1 and CDR2: SGDLS and YYNGEE. V lost 3 bases, J lost 5 bases, and 5 bases stayed unmatched. The CDR3 runs to 15 residues. CDR3 bases: TGTGCCAGCAGCGCGACTAGCGGGCCAAACAATGAGCAGTTCTTC. Translation gives CASSATSGPNNEQFF.

The genes are TRBV15 and TRBJ1-5; D unresolved. V gave up 1 base and J gave up 7 bases, with 14 bases separating them. Germline-derived CDR1 and CDR2 are LNHNV and YYDKDF (reference sequence). This CDR3 comprises 15 residues. The CDR3 nucleotides are TGTGCCACCAGCAGAGTTGGGCGGAACGACCAGCCCCAGCATTTT. Translating it yields CATSRVGRNDQPQHF.

This clonotype was picked up many times. This chain uses TRBV27 with TRBJ2-1, with TRBD2 matching 8 bases. CDR3 length: 15 amino acids. V lost 5 bases and J lost 4; bases outside the gene matches: 7. CDR1 and CDR2 (germline): MNHEY, SMNVEV (reference sequence). CDR3: CASSLTSVSYNEQFF. The CDR3 DNA reads as TGTGCCAGCAGTCTGACTAGCGTTTCTTACAATGAGCAGTTCTTC.

This clonotype was counted only a few times. The chain has TRBV20-1 and TRBJ2-7, with D perhaps TRBD1 or TRBD2 (6 bases each). Germline assignment: CDR1 DFQATT and CDR2 SNEGSKA (reference sequence). The CDR3 runs 14 residues. The V and J ends lost 2 bases and 5 bases respectively, with 16 bases between them. The CDR3 loop is CSARKDIGGNEQYF. CDR3 DNA: TGCAGTGCTAGAAAAGACATCGGGGGCAACGAGCAGTACTTC.

DNA for the CDR3: TGTGCCGGAGACCGGGACAGACCTCCAGATAATCAGCCCCAGCATTTT. It specifies CAGDRDRPPDNQPQHF. This rearrangement joins TRBV3-1 to TRBJ1-5; 7 nucleotides align to TRBD1. CDR3 length: 16 amino acids. V lost 11 bases and J lost 4; bases outside the gene matches: 17. CDR1 and CDR2 from the germline V gene are LGHDT and YNNKEL (reference sequence).

This chain links TRBV7-9 with TRBJ1-1; D remains unclear. Germline V gene sequence: CDR1 SEHNR, CDR2 FQNEAQ (reference sequence). CDR3 size: 13 residues. The V gene lost 2 bases and the J gene lost 10 bases, with 14 bases spanning the gap. CDR3 sequence reads: CASSLNPLTRAFF. CDR3 bases: TGTGCCAGCAGCTTAAACCCCCTTACTCGAGCTTTCTTT.

This clonotype showed up many times. The CDR3 sequence is CSVVPWTGWETQYF. The DNA for the CDR3 is TGCAGCGTTGTTCCTTGGACAGGGTGGGAGACCCAGTACTTC. The rearrangement uses TRBV29-1 and TRBJ2-5, with 8 positions matching TRBD1. V dropped 4 bases and J dropped 5; count of bases not matched to a gene: 9. The CDR3 is made up of 14 amino acids. The V gene's germline CDR1 is SQVTM and CDR2 ANQGSEA.

This rearrangement joins TRBV3-1 to TRBJ1-1, with D maybe TRBD1 (5 bases). The CDR3 runs 14 residues. CDR1 LGHDT and CDR2 YNNKEL come from the germline V gene (reference sequence). Trimming removed 0 bases at V and 0 bases at J, with 5 bases between. In DNA form, the CDR3 reads TGTGCCAGCAGCCAAGAAGGGGTGAACACTGAAGCTTTCTTT. Its translation: CASSQEGVNTEAFF.

This clonotype was found a few times. The rearrangement joins TRBV18 to TRBJ2-2; D gene ambiguous. This CDR3 has 15 amino acids. Germline V gives CDR1 KGHSH, CDR2 LQKENI. V was pared by 2 bases and J by 4 bases, with 11 bases between. The CDR3, as DNA: TGTGCCAGCTCACCAGCCCGGCCTGGCACCGGGGAGCTGTTTTTT. It yields the protein CASSPARPGTGELFF.